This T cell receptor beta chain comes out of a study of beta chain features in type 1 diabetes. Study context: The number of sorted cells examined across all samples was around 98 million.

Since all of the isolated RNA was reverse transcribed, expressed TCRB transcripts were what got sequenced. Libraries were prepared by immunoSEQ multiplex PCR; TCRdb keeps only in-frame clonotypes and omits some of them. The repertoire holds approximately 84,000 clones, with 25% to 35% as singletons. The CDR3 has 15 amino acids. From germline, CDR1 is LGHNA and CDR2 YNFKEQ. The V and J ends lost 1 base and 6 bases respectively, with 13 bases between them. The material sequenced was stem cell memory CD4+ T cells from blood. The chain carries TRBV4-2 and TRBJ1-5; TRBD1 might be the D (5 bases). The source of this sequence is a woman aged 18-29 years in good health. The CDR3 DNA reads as TGTGCCAGCAGCCAAGCGGGGGGTGGGGGTCAGCCCCAGCATTTT. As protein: CASSQAGGGGQPQHF.